The 19 T cell receptor beta chains listed next were all sequenced from one sample in a study of blood T cell repertoires in COVID-19. The table came from immunoSEQ multiplex PCR; TCRdb's copy has only in-frame clones and leaves some out. The sample lists tens of thousands of clones; about 80% were seen once. Sample: peripheral blood. The source is a woman in her 70s with acute or convalescent COVID-19.

The chain joins TRBV7-2 to TRBJ2-7, with 7 positions matching TRBD1. Germline CDR1 reads SGHTA; CDR2 reads FQGNSA. The V gene end was trimmed by 1 base and the J gene end by 3 bases; junction bases not matched to a gene: 6. This CDR3 contains 15 residues. The CDR3 DNA reads TGTGCCAGCAGCTTAGAGGGGGCCAGGGGCTACGAGCAGTACTTC. It encodes CASSLEGARGYEQYF.

This chain connects TRBV7-2 to TRBJ1-5, with D uncertain. Germline V lookup: CDR1 SGHTA, CDR2 FQGNSA. The CDR3 extends over 13 amino acids. Trimming removed 4 bases from V and 3 bases from J, with 7 bases in between. The CDR3 nucleotides read TGTGCCAGCAGCTCAGAGGTCAATCAGCCCCAGCATTTT. This codes for CASSSEVNQPQHF. The whole variable domain, remainder taken from reference TRBV7-2 and TRBJ1-5, is GAGVSQSPSNKVTEKGKDVELRCDPISGHTALYWYRQSLGQGLEFLIYFQGNSAPDKSGLPSDRFSAERTGGSVSTLTIQRTQQEDSAVYLCASSSEVNQPQHFGDGTRLSIL.

This chain connects TRBV15 to TRBJ1-5; the D gene is possibly TRBD1 (6 bases). Germline CDR1 and CDR2: LNHNV and YYDKDF (reference sequence). This CDR3 is 12 amino acids long. The V end lost 1 base, the J end lost 11 bases, and 9 bases lay between the germline ends. DNA for the CDR3: TGTGCCACCAGCAGAGCAGGGGAGTCCCAGCATTTT. Its protein product is CATSRAGESQHF.

This chain joins TRBV14 and TRBJ2-1; no firm D call. Germline CDR1 and CDR2: SGHDN and FVKESK. The CDR3 extends over 13 amino acids. V lost 0 bases, J lost 9 bases, and 9 bases lay in between. The CDR3 region is CASSQDRVTEQFF. The CDR3 DNA follows: TGTGCCAGCAGCCAAGACCGGGTTACTGAGCAGTTCTTC.

The chain links TRBV30 to TRBJ1-2; no clear D gene. The germline gives CDR1 GTSNPN, CDR2 SVGIG (reference sequence). Trimming left V 3 bases short and J 8 bases short, with 19 bases between. CDR3 length: 14 amino acids. As DNA, the CDR3 is TGTGCCTGGAGCATACCGGGAACCCGAGGCGGCTACACCTTC. It translates to CAWSIPGTRGGYTF.

This chain connects TRBV15 to TRBJ1-2, with 11 bases matching TRBD1. The CDR3 extends over 15 amino acids. The trim removed 0 bases at V and 8 bases at J, leaving 5 bases unmatched. CDR1 and CDR2 (germline): LNHNV, YYDKDF (reference sequence). CDR3 loop: CATSRDRTGGAGYTF. CDR3 coding DNA: TGTGCCACCAGCAGAGATAGGACAGGGGGCGCGGGCTACACCTTC.

Only a few counts were recorded for this clone. The rearrangement uses TRBV7-2 and TRBJ1-6; D remains unclear. V dropped 1 base and J dropped 15 bases, with 10 bases sitting between them. The CDR3 has 12 residues. Germline lookup yields CDR1 SGHTA and CDR2 FQGNSA. The CDR3 DNA follows: TGTGCCAGCAGCTTAGTCCCCCGGGTCCTCCACTTT. Amino acids: CASSLVPRVLHF.

The chain joins TRBV7-3 to TRBJ2-7; the match to TRBD1 covers 10 bases. V was clipped by 0 bases and J by 6 bases; unmatched bases: 8. Germline-derived CDR1 and CDR2 are SGHTA and FQGTGA. The CDR3 extends over 16 amino acids. The CDR3 spells CASSLTTGTGDGEQYF. In DNA form, the CDR3 reads TGTGCCAGCAGCTTAACGACCGGGACAGGGGATGGCGAGCAGTACTTC.

The chain couples TRBV2 to TRBJ2-5, with D uncertain. This CDR3 spans 12 amino acids. CDR1 SNHLY and CDR2 FYNNEI come from the germline V gene. V lost 7 bases, J lost 5 bases, and 11 bases lay in between. The CDR3 region has the DNA TGTGCCAGCAACGTACATTTGGAGACCCAGTACTTC. The encoded protein is CASNVHLETQYF.

The rearrangement joins TRBV30 to TRBJ1-1; D might be TRBD1 (5 bases). CDR3 length: 13 residues. Looked up from germline, CDR1 is GTSNPN and CDR2 is SVGIG (reference sequence). Between the trimmed V and J ends, which lost 4 bases and 5 bases, there was a span of 14 bases. The CDR3 region has the DNA TGTGCCTGGAAGGTTCCAGGGAGGACTGAAGCTTTCTTT. Translation: CAWKVPGRTEAFF. Full variable domain (remainder filled in from reference TRBV30 and TRBJ1-1): SQTIHQWPATLVQPVGSPLSLECTVEGTSNPNLYWYRQAAGRGLQLLFYSVGIGQISSEVPQNLSASRPQDRQFILSSKKLLLSDSGFYLCAWKVPGRTEAFFGQGTRLTVV.

The genes are TRBV12-3 or TRBV12-4 and TRBJ1-1; possible D gene TRBD1, 6 bases. CDR3 length: 13 amino acids. V shed 5 bases and J shed 6 bases, with 13 bases lying between them. The CDR3 reads CASSADRLAEAFF. CDR3 DNA sequence: TGTGCCAGCAGTGCAGACAGGTTGGCTGAAGCTTTCTTT.

The chain couples TRBV3-1 (or the pseudogene TRBV3-2) to TRBJ2-1, with D perhaps matching TRBD2 (6 bases). This CDR3 region has 16 residues. Trimming removed 0 bases from V and 3 bases from J, with 12 bases in between. Germline V gene lookup returns CDR1 LGHDT and CDR2 YNNKEL (reference sequence). Here the CDR3 DNA reads TGTGCCAGCAGCCAAGATACGAGCGGGCGCTACAATGAGCAGTTCTTC. Translated: CASSQDTSGRYNEQFF.

The V call is TRBV2, the J call TRBJ2-7, with D perhaps TRBD2 (6 bases). The CDR3 is 12 amino acids. The germline V gene encodes CDR1 SNHLY and CDR2 FYNNEI. Trimming cost V 11 bases and J 5 bases, with 16 bases left between them. In DNA form, the CDR3 reads TGTGCCCTAGGGACTTTCAAGGACGAGCAGTACTTC. As protein: CALGTFKDEQYF. Full variable domain (missing parts from reference TRBV2 and TRBJ2-7): EPEVTQTPSHQVTQMGQEVILRCVPISNHLYFYWYRQILGQKVEFLVSFYNNEISEKSEIFDDQFSVERPDGSNFTLKIRSTKLEDSAMYFCALGTFKDEQYFGPGTRLTVT.

J is TRBJ1-4 and V is TRBV12-3 or TRBV12-4; TRBD1 agrees at 9 bases. Unmatched junction bases numbered 5, after V lost 8 bases and J lost 7 bases. This CDR3 comprises 13 residues. The chain's CDR3 is CASGGQGLEKLFF. In DNA, the CDR3 is TGTGCCAGCGGGGGACAGGGCCTTGAAAAACTGTTTTTT.

This clone showed up just a few times. The chain is built from TRBV21-1 and TRBJ1-3. TRBV21-1 has pseudogene status. This CDR3 is built from 13 residues. CDR3 residues: CASGLLQGNTIYF. DNA of the CDR3: TGTGCCAGCGGACTATTACAGGGAAACACCATATATTTT.

DNA of the CDR3: TGTGCCAGCAGTTCTAGACTAGTAGTTACGCAGTATTTT. This codes for CASSSRLVVTQYF. The chain links TRBV12-3 or TRBV12-4 to TRBJ2-3; D possibly corresponds to TRBD2 (6 bases). This CDR3 comprises 13 residues. V lost 4 bases to trimming and J lost 8 bases, with 13 bases between them.

The CDR3 region is CASRTGSNEQFF. DNA of the CDR3: TGTGCCAGCAGAACAGGGTCCAATGAGCAGTTCTTC. The V and J genes are TRBV6-5 and TRBJ2-1, with D maybe TRBD1 (6 bases). The germline CDR1 and CDR2 sequences are MNHEY and SVGAGI. This CDR3 is 12 amino acids long. Trimming took 6 bases from V and 6 from J, leaving 9 bases between them.

The chain has TRBV10-3 and TRBJ2-5, with TRBD2 matching over 13 bases. V was clipped by 4 bases and J by 6 bases; unmatched bases: 5. Germline values: CDR1 ENHRY, CDR2 SYGVKD. This CDR3 comprises 15 residues. The CDR3 protein is CAISVVGLAGQTQYF. CDR3 nucleotides: TGTGCCATCAGTGTTGTGGGACTAGCGGGGCAGACCCAGTACTTC.

This rearrangement joins TRBV2 to TRBJ1-5; the D is unclear. There are 12 residues in the CDR3. Germline V lookup: CDR1 SNHLY, CDR2 FYNNEI. The ends were cut back, 2 bases at V and 9 bases at J, with 8 bases in the middle. The CDR3 DNA follows: TGTGCCAGCAGTGAACTCCCCCCGCCCCAGCATTTT. Amino acids: CASSELPPPQHF.